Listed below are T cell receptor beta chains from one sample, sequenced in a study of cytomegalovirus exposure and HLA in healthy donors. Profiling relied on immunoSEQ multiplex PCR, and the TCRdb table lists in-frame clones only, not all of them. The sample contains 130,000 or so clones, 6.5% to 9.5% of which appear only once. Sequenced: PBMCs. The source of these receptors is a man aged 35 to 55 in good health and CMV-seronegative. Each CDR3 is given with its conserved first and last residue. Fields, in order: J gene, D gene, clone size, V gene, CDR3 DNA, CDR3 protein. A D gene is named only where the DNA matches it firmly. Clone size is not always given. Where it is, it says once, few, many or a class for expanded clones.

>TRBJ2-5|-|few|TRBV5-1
TGCGCCAGCAGCCCCGCAGTGGACGGTCCCGGGGCCCAGTACTTC
CASSPAVDGPGAQYF
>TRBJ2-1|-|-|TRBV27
TGTGCCAGCAGTTTAGGATCGGCAGGGCAGGGGTTGTACAATGAGCAGTTCTTC
CASSLGSAGQGLYNEQFF
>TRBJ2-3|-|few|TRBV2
TGTGCCAGCAGGGACTTGAGCCCTGGCACAGATACGCAGTATTTT
CASRDLSPGTDTQYF
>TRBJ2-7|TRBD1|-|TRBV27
TGTGCCAGCAGTTCACAGGGGGCGGTCTACGAGCAGTACTTC
CASSSQGAVYEQYF
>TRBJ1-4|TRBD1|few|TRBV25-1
TGTGCCAGCAGTTTCACCCGGGACAGCAATGAAAAACTGTTTTTT
CASSFTRDSNEKLFF
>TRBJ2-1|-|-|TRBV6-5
TGTGCCAGCAGTTACTCGAGACAGGGGAGGGATGAGCAGTTCTTC
CASSYSRQGRDEQFF
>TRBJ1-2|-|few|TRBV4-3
TGCGCCAGCAGCCAAGATCGGGAGGCCAACTATGGCTACACCTTC
CASSQDREANYGYTF
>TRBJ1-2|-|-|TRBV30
TGTGCCTGGAGTGTACCGGGGAACTATGGCTACACCTTC
CAWSVPGNYGYTF
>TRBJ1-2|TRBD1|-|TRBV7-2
TGTGCCAGCAGCTATGGACAGGGGGGCTACTATGGCTACACCTTC
CASSYGQGGYYGYTF
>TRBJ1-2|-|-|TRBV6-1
TGTGCCAGCCCGGGAAGTAACTATGGCTACACCTTC
CASPGSNYGYTF
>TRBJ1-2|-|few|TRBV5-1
TGCGCCAGCGGGACACCCACCGCCTATGGCTACACCTTC
CASGTPTAYGYTF
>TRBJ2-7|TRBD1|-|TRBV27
TGTGCCAGCAGTTTACGAGGACAGGAAAACGAGCAGTACTTC
CASSLRGQENEQYF
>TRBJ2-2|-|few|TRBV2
TGTGCCAGCAGAGAACAGGGTTCCGGGGAGCTGTTTTTT
CASREQGSGELFF
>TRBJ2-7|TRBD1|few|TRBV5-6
TGTGCCAGCAGCTTGGCCGGGACAGGATCCTACGAGCAGTACTTC
CASSLAGTGSYEQYF
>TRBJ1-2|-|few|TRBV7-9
TGTGCCAGCAGCTTAGGTCCAGGGGCCAATAGCTATGGCTACACCTTC
CASSLGPGANSYGYTF
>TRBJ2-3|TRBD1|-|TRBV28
TGTGCCAGCAGTGAGACAGGGAGCACAGATACGCAGTATTTT
CASSETGSTDTQYF
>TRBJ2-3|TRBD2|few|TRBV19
TGTGCCAGCCGTATTGCGGGGGGAACAGATACGCAGTATTTT
CASRIAGGTDTQYF
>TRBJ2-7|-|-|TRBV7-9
TGTGCCAGCAGCATAGGGCCCGAGCAGTACTTC
CASSIGPEQYF
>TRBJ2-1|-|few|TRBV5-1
TGCGCCAGCAGCTTTGGACTAGGGGGGGCAATGGAGCAGTTCTTC
CASSFGLGGAMEQFF
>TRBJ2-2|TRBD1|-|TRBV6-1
TGTGCCAGCAGGACAGGGGGAAACACCGGGGAGCTGTTTTTT
CASRTGGNTGELFF
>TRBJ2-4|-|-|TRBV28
TGTGCCAGCAGTTTGGGAGACAGGGGAGGGAACATTCAGTACTTC
CASSLGDRGGNIQYF
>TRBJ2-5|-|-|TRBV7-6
TGTGCCAGCAGCAGACTGCGGGAGACCCAGTACTTC
CASSRLRETQYF
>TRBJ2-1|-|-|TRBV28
TGTGCCAGCAGTTTATACCAACTTTACAATGAGCAGTTCTTC
CASSLYQLYNEQFF
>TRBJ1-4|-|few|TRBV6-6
TGTGCCAGCAGTTGGACAGCGCTTGCAACTAATGAAAAACTGTTTTTT
CASSWTALATNEKLFF
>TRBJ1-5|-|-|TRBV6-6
TGTGCCAGCAGTTCCGAACAGTTTGATCAGCCCCAGCATTTT
CASSSEQFDQPQHF
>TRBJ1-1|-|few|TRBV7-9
TGTGCCAGCAGCTTATCGGACAGCAACACTGAAGCTTTCTTT
CASSLSDSNTEAFF